This T cell receptor (beta chain) was recorded in a study of cytomegalovirus exposure and HLA in healthy donors. The PCR employed 60 Vbeta primers together with 13 Jbeta primers. Repertoires were generated with immunoSEQ multiplex PCR, while TCRdb's copy carries only in-frame clones and drops some. The sample includes around 200,000 clones, over 70% of them seen just once. Whole-study findings and limits: Rare sequences made up most TCRs, while some public TCRs were found in many donors. For most TCR beta V segments, an earlier analysis put the productive rate at about 87% or about 30% of the time.

Details on this clone: Antigen unknown.

These donors counted as nominally healthy when sampled, but unrecorded immune exposures were likely. The germline CDR1 and CDR2 sequences are MNHEY and SMNVEV (reference sequence). The CDR3 is 15 residues long. The J segment lost 7 bases and the V segment lost 5 bases, leaving 5 bases of the junction unmatched. V and J are TRBV27 and TRBJ2-3; 14 bases fit TRBD2. This TCR was sampled from a young woman in good health and CMV-seropositive. The sequenced material came from PBMCs. CDR3 nucleotides: TGTGCCAGCAGTATCGGACTAGCGGGGGGAAATACGCAGTATTTT. Amino acid sequence: CASSIGLAGGNTQYF.